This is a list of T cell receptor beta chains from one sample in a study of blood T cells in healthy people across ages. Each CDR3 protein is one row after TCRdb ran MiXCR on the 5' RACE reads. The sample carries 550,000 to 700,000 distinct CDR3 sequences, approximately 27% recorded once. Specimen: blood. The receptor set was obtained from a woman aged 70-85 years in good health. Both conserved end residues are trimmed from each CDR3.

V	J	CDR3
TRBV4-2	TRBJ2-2	ASSQVWLGAGELF
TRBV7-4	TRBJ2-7	ASSSYRESSYEQY
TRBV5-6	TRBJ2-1	ASSLQGTLYNEQF
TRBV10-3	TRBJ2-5	AISETVQETQY
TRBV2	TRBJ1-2	ASSVDSSNSGYT
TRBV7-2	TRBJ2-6	ASSLGVAGANVLT
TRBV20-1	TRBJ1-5	SAETQGNQPQH
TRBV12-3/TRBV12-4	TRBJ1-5	ASSRGGSSNQPQH
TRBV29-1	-	SVDQGYQETQY
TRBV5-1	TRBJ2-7	ASSLESPTVTEQY
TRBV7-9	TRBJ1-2	ASSLAVGPEGYT
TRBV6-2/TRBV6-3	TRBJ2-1	ASSRASGATYNEQF
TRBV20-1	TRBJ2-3	RGPTRKDTQY
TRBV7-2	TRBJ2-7	ASSFGLAGGSYEQY
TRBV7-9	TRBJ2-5	ASSFRQGSQETQY
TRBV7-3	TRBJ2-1	ASSSPYPPDEQF
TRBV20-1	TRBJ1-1	SAIQGAQSEAS
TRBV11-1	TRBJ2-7	ASSRSPGREEQY
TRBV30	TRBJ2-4	AWSLTRGLDIQY
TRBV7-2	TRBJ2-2	ASSLSRGGTGELF
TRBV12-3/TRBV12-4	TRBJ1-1	ASSLALGQNTEAF
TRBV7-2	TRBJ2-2	ASSSNRGNAGELF
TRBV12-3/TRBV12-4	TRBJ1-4	ASSLGRKNEKLF
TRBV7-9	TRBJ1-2	ASNLGQGNYGYA
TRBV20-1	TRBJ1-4	SAYTTGNDEKLF
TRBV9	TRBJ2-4	ASSPGTGKNIQY
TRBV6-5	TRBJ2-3	ASSFSSPHGTDTQY
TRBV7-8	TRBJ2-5	ASSPRLSGGLYQETQY
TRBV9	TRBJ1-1	ASSVGSMGKAF
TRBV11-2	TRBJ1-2	ASNLGPGQRNYGYT
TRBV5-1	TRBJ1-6	ASSSRQGSYNSPLH
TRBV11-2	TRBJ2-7	ASGGGRGLPNAYEQY
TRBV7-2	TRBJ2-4	ASSLGGNIQY
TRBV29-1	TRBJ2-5	SALPGQGWSRQETQY
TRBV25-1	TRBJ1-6	ASSESPLSPLH
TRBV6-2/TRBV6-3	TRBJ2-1	ASRPSGGSMF
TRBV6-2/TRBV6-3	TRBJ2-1	ASSYSTTLNEQF
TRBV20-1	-	SAPPGLAGGEETQY
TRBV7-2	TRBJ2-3	ASSILARTPSATQY
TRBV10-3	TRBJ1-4	AISSGQINEKLF
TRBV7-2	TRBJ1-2	ASSRMTGSRNGYT
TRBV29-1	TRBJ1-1	SGTAMNTGAF
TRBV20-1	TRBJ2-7	SARLGPTGPEQY
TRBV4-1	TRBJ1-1	ASSQDQMNTEAF
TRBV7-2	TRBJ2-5	ASSLGTSGGVRQETQY
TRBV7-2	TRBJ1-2	ASSSGQGSNYGYT
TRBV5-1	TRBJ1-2	ASSLFPPGQILANYGYT
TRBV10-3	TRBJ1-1	AIRDPKGLGTEAF
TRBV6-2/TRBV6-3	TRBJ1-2	ASSWRSPGQGAYGYT